This T cell receptor beta chain stems from a study of shared T cell receptors in the human thymus. TCRdb keeps only in-frame clones here, not all; method: immunoSEQ multiplex PCR. Of just under 550,000 clones in the sample, around 82% were seen once. V gave up 3 bases and J gave up 1 base; unmatched junction bases: 16. The length of the CDR3 is 20 residues. Germline values: CDR1 LNHNV, CDR2 YYDKDF (reference sequence). This sample also belongs to another study, concerning human thymus T cells. Per that study: The source of the thymus tissue was resections taken during corrective heart surgery. Thymic and blood repertoires appeared to carry a bias in their V and J gene usage. Related studies noted strongly shared thymic repertoires across unrelated people.

The V call is TRBV15, the J call TRBJ2-4; TRBD2 agrees at 9 bases. Sequencing used thymocytes. This clonotype was obtained from a boy under two years old with a congenital heart defect. The CDR3 reads CATSSITGLASQLAKNIQYF. DNA for the CDR3: TGTGCCACCAGCAGCATTACGGGACTAGCAAGTCAATTGGCCAAAAACATTCAGTACTTC.